Here is one T cell receptor (beta chain) with its context. The record originates from a study of blood T cell repertoires in COVID-19. Across the study: The study drew acute and convalescent COVID-19 samples from the United States, Italy and Spain.

The CDR3 length is 17 residues. Germline V lookup: CDR1 SGHKS, CDR2 YYEKEE (reference sequence). J gave up 8 bases and V 4 bases, and 17 bases lay outside the gene matches. Original analysis: Estimation of nucleated cell counts relied on the amplification of reference gene primers. Produced via immunoSEQ multiplex PCR; TCRdb's table is partial and in-frame only. V and J calls and clone size are those listed in that table; D and trimming were worked out from the DNA. The sample contains roughly 260,000 clones, nearly 90% of which appear only once. The clonotype comes from a woman aged 40-49 years who had recovered from COVID-19. The chain joins TRBV5-5 to TRBJ2-1; 8 nucleotides agree with TRBD2. The source material was peripheral blood. The CDR3 region is CASSKAPAGGRVDEQFF. CDR3 sequence (DNA): TGTGCCAGCAGCAAGGCGCCCGCGGGGGGCAGAGTAGATGAGCAGTTCTTC.